This T cell receptor beta chain was recorded in a study of PD-1 and CTLA-4 blockade in melanoma. This clone was counted only a few times. The CDR3 contains 13 residues. Trimming took 0 bases from V and 5 from J, leaving 5 bases between them. Germline V CDR1 and CDR2: PRHDT, FYEKMQ (reference sequence). Clones were read by immunoSEQ multiplex PCR, and TCRdb kept only the in-frame ones, dropping some. Of approximately 15,000 clones listed, 70% to 80% were seen once; the top ten hold 13% to 15%. The V gene is TRBV13, the J gene TRBJ1-5; D call uncertain. This receptor was identified in a human donor with melanoma. The source material was CD8+ T cells from peripheral blood, sampled from a patient given anti-PD-1 treatment. In DNA form, the CDR3 reads TGTGCCAGCAGCTTAGGAGGCGATCAGCCCCAGCATTTT. Amino acids: CASSLGGDQPQHF.